Presented here are 32 T cell receptor beta chains from one specimen sequenced in a study of CD8 T cells in Susac syndrome. Random hexamers served to reverse transcribe about 0.45 to 1 ug RNA. TCRdb fed the immunoSEQ multiplex PCR reads into MiXCR, producing one record per CDR3 protein. The sample holds approximately 110,000 distinct CDR3 sequences, around 94% seen once. The sequencing sample was made of CD4+ T cells from PBMCs. These receptors were collected from a human donor in good health.

The gene calls are TRBV20-1 and TRBJ2-4; D call uncertain. There are 14 residues in the CDR3. V gave up 4 bases and J gave up 0 bases, with 10 bases separating them. Germline values: CDR1 DFQATT, CDR2 SNEGSKA (reference sequence). CDR3 in amino acids: CSAKHILAKNIQYF. CDR3 nucleotide sequence: TGCAGTGCTAAGCACATTCTAGCCAAAAACATTCAGTACTTC.

This chain joins TRBV12-5 and TRBJ2-1; TRBD2 matches 8 bases. The CDR3 is made up of 15 amino acids. CDR1 is LGHNT and CDR2 is FRNRAP in the germline V gene. V lost 4 bases to trimming and J lost 5 bases; unmatched junction nucleotides: 7. The CDR3 region is CASGWSAGAHNEQFF. The CDR3 nucleotides read TGTGCTAGTGGTTGGTCAGCGGGAGCGCACAATGAGCAGTTCTTC.

The chain recombines TRBV9 with TRBJ2-5; 9 bases are shared with TRBD1. The CDR3 sequence is 15 residues long. Losses at the gene ends were 3 bases for V and 8 bases for J; bases not matched to a gene: 11. Germline V gene data show CDR1 as SGDLS and CDR2 as YYNGEE. CDR3 residues: CASSGGGQGSKTQYF. CDR3 nucleotides: TGTGCCAGCAGCGGGGGGGGACAGGGCAGCAAAACCCAGTACTTC.

The chain uses TRBV18 and TRBJ1-1; D uncertain. Trimming left V 6 bases short and J 1 base short, with 15 bases between. Germline V lookup: CDR1 KGHSH, CDR2 LQKENI. The CDR3 spans 15 residues. The CDR3 protein is CASSPGIWGNTEAFF. The CDR3 DNA reads as TGTGCCAGCTCCCCCGGAATCTGGGGGAACACTGAAGCTTTCTTT.

CDR3 DNA: TGTGCCAGCAGCGCGCTAGCGGGAGGGGTCACCGGGGAGCTGTTTTTT. This codes for CASSALAGGVTGELFF. The chain has TRBV9 and TRBJ2-2, with 12 positions matching TRBD2. CDR1 is SGDLS and CDR2 is YYNGEE in the germline V gene. The CDR3 is 16 amino acids. V lost 3 bases, J lost 4 bases, and 4 bases stayed unmatched.

The chain employs TRBV18 and TRBJ2-1; TRBD1 is a possible D gene (6 bases). Per germline, CDR1 KGHSH and CDR2 LQKENI. This CDR3 spans 16 amino acids. Trimming took 3 bases from V and 0 from J, leaving 12 bases between them. In nucleotides, the CDR3 is TGTGCCAGCTCACCGGGGGCCGGGACCTCCTACAATGAGCAGTTCTTC. This sequence encodes CASSPGAGTSYNEQFF.

The chain couples TRBV2 to TRBJ2-7; D gene uncertain. CDR1 and CDR2 (germline): SNHLY, FYNNEI. Trimming removed 3 bases at V and 6 bases at J, with 12 bases between. This CDR3 comprises 13 residues. The CDR3 nucleotides read TGTGCCAGCAGTGAGTTTCTAGTGGGCGAGCAGTACTTC. This gives the protein CASSEFLVGEQYF.

CDR3 protein: CSVSPNTGGSTDTQYF. The CDR3 DNA follows: TGCAGCGTTTCCCCAAATACGGGGGGTTCCACAGATACGCAGTATTTT. The chain carries TRBV29-1 and TRBJ2-3; the match to TRBD2 covers 7 bases. Germline CDR1 and CDR2: SQVTM and ANQGSEA. The CDR3 extends over 16 amino acids. V lost 5 bases, J lost 2 bases, and 13 bases stayed unmatched.

This chain uses TRBV14 with TRBJ2-1; 8 bases agree with TRBD2. V lost 0 bases, J lost 2 bases, and 12 bases stayed unmatched. This CDR3 contains 19 residues. The germline gives CDR1 SGHDN, CDR2 FVKESK. The DNA for the CDR3 is TGTGCCAGCAGCCAAGAGGCCCTGTGGGCGGGAGGTCCCTACAATGAGCAGTTCTTC. This sequence encodes CASSQEALWAGGPYNEQFF.

The CDR3 spells CASSLPGSLEAFF. DNA of the CDR3: TGTGCCAGCAGCCTCCCCGGGAGTCTTGAAGCTTTCTTT. V gene TRBV3-1 combines with J gene TRBJ1-1; D not certain. This CDR3 spans 13 amino acids. The V end lost 4 bases, the J end lost 7 bases, and 13 bases lay between the germline ends. Germline CDR1 LGHDT, CDR2 YNNKEL (reference sequence).

The sample holds one count of this clonotype. The rearrangement uses TRBV12-3 or TRBV12-4 and TRBJ2-5; the D gene is possibly TRBD1 (7 bases). Trimming removed 6 bases from V and 5 bases from J, with 25 bases in between. The CDR3 contains 17 residues. The CDR3 sequence: CASSLALLQGRLETQYF. For the CDR3, the DNA is TGTGCCAGCAGCCTAGCCCTCTTACAGGGGAGGTTGGAGACCCAGTACTTC.

V usage is TRBV9 and J usage is TRBJ1-2, with D unclear. This CDR3 region has 15 residues. The germline V gene encodes CDR1 SGDLS and CDR2 YYNGEE. Trimming pared 0 bases from V and 7 bases from J, leaving 16 bases between. CDR3 loop: CASSVGSRTLGGYTF. CDR3 nucleotides: TGTGCCAGCAGCGTAGGTAGTAGGACTCTCGGTGGCTACACCTTC.

The rearrangement joins TRBV6-1 to TRBJ1-1; D remains unclear. The CDR3 totals 13 residues. The germline V and J ends were trimmed by 0 bases and 5 bases, with 7 bases remaining between them. Per the germline V gene, CDR1 is MNHNS and CDR2 is SASEGT. The chain's CDR3 is CASSEASRTEAFF. CDR3 DNA: TGTGCCAGCAGTGAAGCGTCGCGGACTGAAGCTTTCTTT.

J is TRBJ2-1 and V is TRBV7-2; TRBD2 is a possible D gene (5 bases). V was pared by 6 bases and J by 9 bases, with 18 bases between. This CDR3 has 14 amino acids. Germline V gives CDR1 SGHTA, CDR2 FQGNSA. CDR3 residues: CASSSIGKLGEQFF. In DNA form, the CDR3 reads TGTGCCAGCAGTTCCATAGGGAAACTAGGTGAGCAGTTCTTC.

The chain has TRBV2 and TRBJ2-6; 7 bases are a match to TRBD1. The germline V gene has CDR1 SNHLY and CDR2 FYNNEI. The CDR3 contains 15 residues. J lost 2 bases, V lost 5 bases, and 3 bases had no gene match. Here the CDR3 reads CASSPDRAGANVLTF. For the CDR3, the DNA is TGTGCCAGCAGTCCCGACAGGGCTGGGGCCAACGTCCTGACTTTC.

The chain couples TRBV9 to TRBJ2-5, with TRBD1 matching 9 bases. From germline, CDR1 is SGDLS and CDR2 YYNGEE. V lost 3 bases, J lost 4 bases, and 7 bases stayed unmatched. This CDR3 spans 15 amino acids. The CDR3 nucleotides are TGTGCCAGCAGCGGATACAGGGGGCGAGGAGAGACCCAGTACTTC. Amino acid sequence: CASSGYRGRGETQYF.

The V gene is TRBV5-4, the J gene TRBJ1-2; TRBD1 is a possible D gene (5 bases). The CDR3 is 15 residues long. Germline assignment: CDR1 SGHNT and CDR2 YYREEE (reference sequence). The V end was cut by 4 bases, the J end by 4 bases, with 17 bases between. The CDR3, as DNA: TGTGCCAGCAGCAGCCGAGAAGGGGACGTCTATGGCTACACCTTC. Encoded protein: CASSSREGDVYGYTF.

This chain links TRBV7-2 with TRBJ2-7; weak D call: TRBD1 (7 bases). The CDR3 sequence is 14 residues long. Germline CDR1 SGHTA, CDR2 FQGNSA. Trimming pared 5 bases from V and 4 bases from J, leaving 15 bases between. CDR3 nucleotides: TGTGCCAGCAGCCCATCACCAGGGGGGTACGAGCAGTACTTC. Translated: CASSPSPGGYEQYF.

The V and J genes are TRBV7-6 and TRBJ1-1; unclear D gene. The CDR3 loop spans 14 amino acids. Germline V gene data show CDR1 as SGHVS and CDR2 as FNYEAQ. The V gene lost 1 base and the J gene lost 4 bases, with 10 bases spanning the gap. CDR3 residues: CASSLVEGVTEAFF. For the CDR3, the DNA is TGTGCCAGCAGCTTAGTCGAGGGCGTCACTGAAGCTTTCTTT. Full variable domain (missing parts from reference TRBV7-6 and TRBJ1-1): GAGVSQSPRYKVTKRGQDVALRCDPISGHVSLYWYRQALGQGPEFLTYFNYEAQQDKSGLPNDRFSAERPEGSISTLTIQRTEQRDSAMYRCASSLVEGVTEAFFGQGTRLTVV.

The gene calls are TRBV11-3 and TRBJ2-5, with a weak D call TRBD2 (6 bases). CDR1 is SGHNT and CDR2 is YENEEA in the germline V gene. The CDR3 sequence is 15 residues long. With 2 bases removed from V and 4 bases from J, the gap between germline ends came to 14 bases. The CDR3: CASSLSSGVGETQYF. The CDR3 region has the DNA TGTGCCAGCAGCTTATCTTCGGGAGTTGGAGAGACCCAGTACTTC.

CDR3 coding DNA: TGCAGCGTGGATCACGGCCAGTCCTACAATGAGCAGTTCTTC. This sequence encodes CSVDHGQSYNEQFF. This chain connects TRBV29-1 to TRBJ2-1; D remains unclear. Germline CDR1 reads SQVTM; CDR2 reads ANQGSEA. The CDR3 is made up of 14 amino acids. With 6 bases removed from V and 1 base from J, the gap between germline ends came to 13 bases.

V is TRBV2 and J is TRBJ2-7, with 7 bases matching TRBD1. Looked up from germline, CDR1 is SNHLY and CDR2 is FYNNEI. J was trimmed by 3 bases and V by 6 bases; bases with no gene match: 5. This CDR3 is built from 13 residues. The CDR3 sequence is CASRPTGLYEQYF. The DNA of the CDR3 is TGTGCCAGCAGGCCGACAGGGCTCTACGAGCAGTACTTC. Full variable domain (remainder filled in from reference TRBV2 and TRBJ2-7): EPEVTQTPSHQVTQMGQEVILRCVPISNHLYFYWYRQILGQKVEFLVSFYNNEISEKSEIFDDQFSVERPDGSNFTLKIRSTKLEDSAMYFCASRPTGLYEQYFGPGTRLTVT.

CDR3 DNA: TGCAGTGCTAGTTCGGGGGGGCTCGGGTATGGCTACACCTTC. It is translated as CSASSGGLGYGYTF. The V gene is TRBV20-1, the J gene TRBJ1-2; the D gene is possibly TRBD1 (6 bases). Germline V gene sequence: CDR1 DFQATT, CDR2 SNEGSKA (reference sequence). Between the trimmed V and J ends, which lost 3 bases and 5 bases, there was a span of 16 bases. This CDR3 is 14 amino acids long.

The V gene is TRBV7-2, the J gene TRBJ2-7; the D gene is possibly TRBD2 (6 bases). CDR1 and CDR2 (germline): SGHTA, FQGNSA. This CDR3 comprises 13 residues. The V end was cut by 5 bases, the J end by 3 bases, with 11 bases between. Here the CDR3 reads CASSESGSYEQYF. The DNA for the CDR3 is TGTGCCAGCAGCGAGTCCGGGAGCTACGAGCAGTACTTC.

The table lists this clonotype with a few counts. The J gene is TRBJ1-1, the V gene TRBV30; D unresolved. Germline CDR1 is GTSNPN and CDR2 is SVGIG (reference sequence). CDR3 length equals 13 residues. Trimming left V 5 bases short and J 4 bases short, with 14 bases between. CDR3 amino acids: CAWRTQVGTEAFF. In DNA, the CDR3 is TGTGCCTGGCGAACCCAGGTTGGCACTGAAGCTTTCTTT.

This clonotype was observed a few times. The chain joins TRBV6-5 to TRBJ2-5; 7 bases are a match to TRBD2. Germline V gene lookup returns CDR1 MNHEY and CDR2 SVGAGI. The CDR3 sequence is 12 residues long. Losses at the gene ends were 7 bases for V and 4 bases for J; bases not matched to a gene: 3. CDR3 in DNA: TGTGCCAGCAAGCGGGGAGGAGAGACCCAGTACTTC. It yields the protein CASKRGGETQYF.

The CDR3: CASSYPWGNEQFF. The CDR3 DNA reads as TGTGCCAGCAGTTATCCCTGGGGCAATGAGCAGTTCTTC. The chain couples TRBV6-5 to TRBJ2-1; D remains unclear. CDR1 is MNHEY and CDR2 is SVGAGI in the germline V gene. V gave up 3 bases and J gave up 6 bases, with 9 bases separating them. This CDR3 contains 13 residues.

This clonotype was seen only once. The chain is built from TRBV2 and TRBJ2-5; 12 bases are a match to TRBD2. This CDR3 has 18 residues. Unmatched junction bases numbered 12, after V lost 6 bases and J lost 1 base. CDR1 is SNHLY and CDR2 is FYNNEI in the germline V gene. This CDR3 is CASRERELAGGSQETQYF. CDR3 sequence (DNA): TGTGCCAGCAGGGAGAGGGAACTAGCGGGGGGATCCCAAGAGACCCAGTACTTC.

The J gene is TRBJ1-4, the V gene TRBV25-1; no definite D call. V was clipped by 4 bases and J by 8 bases, with 17 bases between them. Germline V gives CDR1 MGHDK, CDR2 SYGVNS. This CDR3 comprises 15 residues. CDR3 protein: CASSVSSGMSEKLFF. DNA of the CDR3: TGTGCCAGCAGTGTTTCATCGGGGATGAGCGAAAAACTGTTTTTT.

The gene calls are TRBV27 and TRBJ2-4; D is perhaps TRBD1 or TRBD2 (5 bases each). Germline V gene data show CDR1 as MNHEY and CDR2 as SMNVEV (reference sequence). This CDR3 comprises 16 residues. V was clipped by 5 bases and J by 1 base, with 15 bases between them. CDR3 sequence reads: CASSTPRGEAKNIQYF. Here the CDR3 DNA reads TGTGCCAGCAGTACCCCGAGGGGCGAGGCCAAAAACATTCAGTACTTC.

The V call is TRBV30, the J call TRBJ2-6; D uncertain. There are 16 residues in the CDR3. V gave up 2 bases and J gave up 0 bases, with 11 bases separating them. CDR1 and CDR2 (germline): GTSNPN, SVGIG (reference sequence). Written as DNA, the CDR3 is TGTGCCTGGAGTCACCCGAGGAACTCTGGGGCCAACGTCCTGACTTTC. Translating gives CAWSHPRNSGANVLTF.

The rearrangement uses TRBV5-5 and TRBJ2-7; maybe TRBD1 (6 bases). The length of the CDR3 is 14 residues. Germline CDR1 reads SGHKS; CDR2 reads YYEKEE (reference sequence). The V end lost 3 bases, the J end lost 2 bases, and 12 bases lay between the germline ends. DNA of the CDR3: TGTGCCAGCAGCTACCCGGGACACGCCTACGAGCAGTACTTC. Its protein is CASSYPGHAYEQYF. Based on the CDR3 plus reference TRBV5-5 and TRBJ2-7, the full variable domain is DAGVTQSPTHLIKTRGQQVTLRCSPISGHKSVSWYQQVLGQGPQFIFQYYEKEERGRGNFPDRFSARQFPNYSSELNVNALLLGDSALYLCASSYPGHAYEQYFGPGTRLTVT.